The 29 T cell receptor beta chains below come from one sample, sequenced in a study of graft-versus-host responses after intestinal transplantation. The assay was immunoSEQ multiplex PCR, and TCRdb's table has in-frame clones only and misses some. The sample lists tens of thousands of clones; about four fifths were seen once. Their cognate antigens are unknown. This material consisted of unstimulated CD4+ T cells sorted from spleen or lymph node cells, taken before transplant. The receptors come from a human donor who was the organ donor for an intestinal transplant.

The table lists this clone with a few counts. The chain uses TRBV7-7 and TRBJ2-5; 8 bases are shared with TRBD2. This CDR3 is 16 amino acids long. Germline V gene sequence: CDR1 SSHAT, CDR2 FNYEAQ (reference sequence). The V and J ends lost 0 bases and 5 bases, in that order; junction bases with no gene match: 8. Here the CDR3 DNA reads TGTGCCAGCAGCTTAGCCCCGGGAGGGCTGGGGGAGACCCAGTACTTC. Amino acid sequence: CASSLAPGGLGETQYF.

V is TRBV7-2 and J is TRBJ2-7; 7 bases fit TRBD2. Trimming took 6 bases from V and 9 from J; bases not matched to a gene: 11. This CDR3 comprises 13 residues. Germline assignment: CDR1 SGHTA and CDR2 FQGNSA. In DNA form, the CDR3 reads TGTGCCAGCAGGACCGGGACTACCCAGGTGCAGTACTTC. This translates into CASRTGTTQVQYF.

The CDR3 reads CGRDNSGDNYGYTF. CDR3 sequence (DNA): TGTGGGCGGGACAATAGTGGGGATAACTATGGCTACACCTTC. V and J are TRBV10-3 and TRBJ1-2; perhaps TRBD1 as D (6 bases). CDR3 length equals 14 residues. Per germline, CDR1 ENHRY and CDR2 SYGVKD.

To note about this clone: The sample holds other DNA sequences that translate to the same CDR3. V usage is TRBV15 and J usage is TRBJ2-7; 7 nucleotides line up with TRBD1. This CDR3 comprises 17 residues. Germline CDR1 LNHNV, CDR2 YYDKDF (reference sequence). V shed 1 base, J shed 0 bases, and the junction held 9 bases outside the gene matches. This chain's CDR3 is CATSRVWDRGSSYEQYF. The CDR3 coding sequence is TGTGCCACCAGCAGAGTTTGGGACAGAGGTTCCTCCTACGAGCAGTACTTC. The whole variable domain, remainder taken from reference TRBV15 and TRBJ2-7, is DAMVIQNPRYQVTQFGKPVTLSCSQTLNHNVMYWYQQKSSQAPKLLFHYYDKDFNNEADTPDNFQSRRPNTSFCFLDIRSPGLGDTAMYLCATSRVWDRGSSYEQYFGPGTRLTVT.

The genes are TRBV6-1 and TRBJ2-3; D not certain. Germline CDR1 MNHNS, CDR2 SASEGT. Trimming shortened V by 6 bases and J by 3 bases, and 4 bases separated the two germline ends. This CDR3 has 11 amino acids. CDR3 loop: CASRFTDTQYF. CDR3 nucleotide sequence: TGTGCCAGCAGGTTTACAGATACGCAGTATTTT.

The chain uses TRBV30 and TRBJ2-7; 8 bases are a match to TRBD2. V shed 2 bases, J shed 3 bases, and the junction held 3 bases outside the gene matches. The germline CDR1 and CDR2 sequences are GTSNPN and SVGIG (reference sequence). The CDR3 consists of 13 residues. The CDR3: CAWSTGLDYEQYF. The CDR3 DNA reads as TGTGCCTGGAGTACGGGACTAGACTACGAGCAGTACTTC.

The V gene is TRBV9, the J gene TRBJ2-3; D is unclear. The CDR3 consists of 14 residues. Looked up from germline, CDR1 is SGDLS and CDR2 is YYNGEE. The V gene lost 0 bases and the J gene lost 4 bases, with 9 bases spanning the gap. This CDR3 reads CASSVGGYSDTQYF. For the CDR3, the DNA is TGTGCCAGCAGCGTAGGAGGTTACTCAGATACGCAGTATTTT.

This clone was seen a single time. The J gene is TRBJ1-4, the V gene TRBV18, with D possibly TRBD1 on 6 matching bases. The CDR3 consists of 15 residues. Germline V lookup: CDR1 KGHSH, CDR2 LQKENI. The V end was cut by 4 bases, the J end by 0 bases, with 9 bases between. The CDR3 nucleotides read TGTGCCAGCTCACGGGACATCTCAACTAATGAAAAACTGTTTTTT. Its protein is CASSRDISTNEKLFF.

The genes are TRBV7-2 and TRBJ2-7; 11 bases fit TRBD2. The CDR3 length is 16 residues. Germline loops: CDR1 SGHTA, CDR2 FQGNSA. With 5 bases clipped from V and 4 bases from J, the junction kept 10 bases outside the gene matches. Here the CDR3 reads CASSPSMGLAAYEQYF. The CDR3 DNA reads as TGTGCCAGCAGCCCTTCAATGGGACTAGCGGCATACGAGCAGTACTTC. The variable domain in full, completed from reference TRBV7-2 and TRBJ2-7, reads GAGVSQSPSNKVTEKGKDVELRCDPISGHTALYWYRQSLGQGLEFLIYFQGNSAPDKSGLPSDRFSAERTGGSVSTLTIQRTQQEDSAVYLCASSPSMGLAAYEQYFGPGTRLTVT.

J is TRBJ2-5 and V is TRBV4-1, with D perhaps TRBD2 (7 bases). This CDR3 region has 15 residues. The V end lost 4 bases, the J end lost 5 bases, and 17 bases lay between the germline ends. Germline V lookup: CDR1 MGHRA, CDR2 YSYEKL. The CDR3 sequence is CASSPGGGAWETQYF. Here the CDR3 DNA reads TGCGCCAGCAGCCCAGGTGGGGGGGCGTGGGAGACCCAGTACTTC.

The CDR3 DNA reads as TGTGCCAGCAGCTTAGGATCCGGGAGCAATCAGCCCCAGCATTTT. Amino acids: CASSLGSGSNQPQHF. The chain has TRBV7-9 and TRBJ1-5; no clear D gene. CDR3 size: 15 residues. Trimming removed 1 base at V and 1 base at J, with 8 bases between. Germline values: CDR1 SEHNR, CDR2 FQNEAQ (reference sequence).

The DNA of the CDR3 is TGCGCCAGCATCGAGATGGCAACTAATGAAAAACTGTTTTTT. Translation: CASIEMATNEKLFF. This sequence joins TRBV10-1 and TRBJ1-4; D is ambiguous. Trimming pared 7 bases from V and 0 bases from J, leaving 9 bases between. Germline V CDR1 and CDR2: WNHNN, SYGVQD (reference sequence). The CDR3 runs to 14 residues.

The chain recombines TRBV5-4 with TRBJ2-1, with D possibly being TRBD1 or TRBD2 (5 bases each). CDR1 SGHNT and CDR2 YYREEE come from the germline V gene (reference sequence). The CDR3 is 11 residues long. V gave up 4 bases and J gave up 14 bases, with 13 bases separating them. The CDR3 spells CASSRDAVEFF. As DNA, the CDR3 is TGTGCCAGCAGCCGGGACGCCGTGGAGTTCTTC. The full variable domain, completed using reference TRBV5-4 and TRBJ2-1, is ETGVTQSPTHLIKTRGQQVTLRCSSQSGHNTVSWYQQALGQGPQFIFQYYREEENGRGNFPPRFSGLQFPNYSSELNVNALELDDSALYLCASSRDAVEFFGPGTRLTVL.

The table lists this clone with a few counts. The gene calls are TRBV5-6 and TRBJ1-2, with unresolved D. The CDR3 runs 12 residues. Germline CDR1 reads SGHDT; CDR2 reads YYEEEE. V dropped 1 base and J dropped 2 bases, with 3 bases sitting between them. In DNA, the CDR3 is TGTGCCAGCAGCTTGACAAACTATGGCTACACCTTC. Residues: CASSLTNYGYTF.

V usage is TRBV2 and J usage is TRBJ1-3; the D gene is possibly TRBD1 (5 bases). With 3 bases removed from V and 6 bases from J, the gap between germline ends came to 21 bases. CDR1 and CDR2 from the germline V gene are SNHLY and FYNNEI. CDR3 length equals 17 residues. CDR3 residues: CASSDGPGTADENTIYF. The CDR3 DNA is TGTGCCAGCAGTGATGGACCCGGGACCGCGGACGAAAACACCATATATTTT.

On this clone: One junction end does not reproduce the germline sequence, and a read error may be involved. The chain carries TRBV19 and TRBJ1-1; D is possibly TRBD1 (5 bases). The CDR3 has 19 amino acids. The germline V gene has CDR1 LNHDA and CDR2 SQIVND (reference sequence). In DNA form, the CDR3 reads TGTGCCAGTAGTATAGAGAGGGGAACTTCCAAGAGGGCGAACCCTGAAGCTTTCTTT. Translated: CASSIERGTSKRANPEAFF.

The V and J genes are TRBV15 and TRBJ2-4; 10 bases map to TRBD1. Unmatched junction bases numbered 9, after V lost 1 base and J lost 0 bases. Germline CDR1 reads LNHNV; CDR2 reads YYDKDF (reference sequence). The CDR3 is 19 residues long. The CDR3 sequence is CATSRGGTGVKIAKNIQYF. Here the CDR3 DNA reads TGTGCCACCAGCAGAGGAGGGACAGGGGTGAAGATAGCCAAAAACATTCAGTACTTC.

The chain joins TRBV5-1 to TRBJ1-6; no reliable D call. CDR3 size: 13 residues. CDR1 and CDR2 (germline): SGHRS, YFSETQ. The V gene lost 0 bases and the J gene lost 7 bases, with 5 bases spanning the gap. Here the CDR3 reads CASSLVWNSPLHF. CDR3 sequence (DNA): TGCGCCAGCAGCTTGGTCTGGAATTCACCCCTCCACTTT.

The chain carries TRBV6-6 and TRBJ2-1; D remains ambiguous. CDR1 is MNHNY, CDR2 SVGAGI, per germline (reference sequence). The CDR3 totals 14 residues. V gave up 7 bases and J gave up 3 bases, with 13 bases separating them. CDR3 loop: CASMSSMFYNEQFF. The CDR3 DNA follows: TGTGCCAGCATGTCCAGTATGTTCTACAATGAGCAGTTCTTC.

CDR3 coding DNA: TGTGCCAGCAGCGTAGACGGGACTAGCGGTATCCTCTATACGCAGTATTTT. Its protein is CASSVDGTSGILYTQYF. The gene calls are TRBV9 and TRBJ2-3; 11 bases agree with TRBD2. Germline CDR1 SGDLS, CDR2 YYNGEE. The length of the CDR3 is 17 residues. J gave up 7 bases and V 0 bases, and 10 bases lay outside the gene matches.

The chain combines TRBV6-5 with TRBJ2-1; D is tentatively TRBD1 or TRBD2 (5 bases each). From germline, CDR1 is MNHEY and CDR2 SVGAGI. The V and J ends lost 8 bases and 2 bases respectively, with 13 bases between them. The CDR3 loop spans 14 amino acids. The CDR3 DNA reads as TGTGCCAGCCGGGGCAGGGTAACCTACAATGAGCAGTTCTTC. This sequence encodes CASRGRVTYNEQFF.

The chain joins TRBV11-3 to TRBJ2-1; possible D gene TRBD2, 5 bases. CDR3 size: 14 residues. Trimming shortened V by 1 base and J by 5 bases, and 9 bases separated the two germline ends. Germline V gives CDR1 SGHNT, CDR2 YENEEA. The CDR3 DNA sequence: TGTGCCAGCAGCTTAGCGGGGAAGGACAATGAGCAGTTCTTC. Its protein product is CASSLAGKDNEQFF.

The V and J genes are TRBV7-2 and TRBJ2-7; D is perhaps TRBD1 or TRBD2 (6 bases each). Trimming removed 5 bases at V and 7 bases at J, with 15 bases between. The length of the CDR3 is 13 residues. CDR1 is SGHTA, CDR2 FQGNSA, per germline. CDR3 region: CASSPGAGIEQYF. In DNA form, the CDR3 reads TGTGCCAGCAGCCCGGGGGCAGGGATTGAGCAGTACTTC.

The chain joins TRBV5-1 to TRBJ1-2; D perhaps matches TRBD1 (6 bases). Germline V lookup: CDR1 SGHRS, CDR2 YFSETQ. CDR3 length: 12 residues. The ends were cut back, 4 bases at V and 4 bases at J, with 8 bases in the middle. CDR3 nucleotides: TGCGCCAGCAGCCCGGGGGCCTATGGCTACACCTTC. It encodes CASSPGAYGYTF.

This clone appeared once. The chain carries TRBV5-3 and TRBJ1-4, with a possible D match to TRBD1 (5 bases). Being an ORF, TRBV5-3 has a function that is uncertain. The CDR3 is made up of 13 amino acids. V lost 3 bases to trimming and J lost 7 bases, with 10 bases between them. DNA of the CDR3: TGTGCCAGAAGCTCGGTGACAGCTGAAAAACTGTTTTTT. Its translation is CARSSVTAEKLFF.

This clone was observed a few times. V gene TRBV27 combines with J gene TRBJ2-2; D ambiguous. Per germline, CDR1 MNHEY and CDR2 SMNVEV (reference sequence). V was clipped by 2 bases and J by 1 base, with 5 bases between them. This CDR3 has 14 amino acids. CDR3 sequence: CASSLKGNTGELFF. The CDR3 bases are TGTGCCAGCAGTTTAAAGGGGAACACCGGGGAGCTGTTTTTT.

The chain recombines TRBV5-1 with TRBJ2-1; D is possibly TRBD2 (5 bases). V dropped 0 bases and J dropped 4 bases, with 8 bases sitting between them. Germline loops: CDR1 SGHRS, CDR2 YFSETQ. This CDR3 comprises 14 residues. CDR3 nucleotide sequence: TGCGCCAGCAGCTTGGGACTATTGTACAATGAGCAGTTCTTC. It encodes CASSLGLLYNEQFF.

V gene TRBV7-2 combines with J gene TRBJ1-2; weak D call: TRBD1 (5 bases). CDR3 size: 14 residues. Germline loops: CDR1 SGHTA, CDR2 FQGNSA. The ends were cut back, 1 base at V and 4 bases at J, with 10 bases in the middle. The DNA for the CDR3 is TGTGCCAGCAGCTTAGGGGGCGCGGCCTATGGCTACACCTTC. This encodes CASSLGGAAYGYTF. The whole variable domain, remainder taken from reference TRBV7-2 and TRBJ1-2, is GAGVSQSPSNKVTEKGKDVELRCDPISGHTALYWYRQSLGQGLEFLIYFQGNSAPDKSGLPSDRFSAERTGGSVSTLTIQRTQQEDSAVYLCASSLGGAAYGYTFGSGTRLTVV.

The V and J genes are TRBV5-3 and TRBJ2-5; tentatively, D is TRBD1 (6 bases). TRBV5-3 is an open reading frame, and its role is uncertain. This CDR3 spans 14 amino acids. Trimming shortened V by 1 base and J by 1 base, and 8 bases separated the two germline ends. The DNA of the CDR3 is TGTGCCAGAAGCTTGATAGGGGGCCAAGAGACCCAGTACTTC. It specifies CARSLIGGQETQYF.